A single sample gave rise to the 7 T cell receptor beta chains below, sequenced in a study of graft-versus-host responses after intestinal transplantation. These TCRs' antigens remain unknown. Generated by immunoSEQ multiplex PCR, the TCRdb table keeps only in-frame clones and is missing some. The sample consists of 90,000 or so clones, around 80% of them appearing once. Specimen: unstimulated CD4+ T cells sorted from spleen or lymph node cells, collected before intestinal transplant. The receptors here all came from a human donor who received an intestinal transplant.

V gene TRBV28 combines with J gene TRBJ2-2, with a possible D match to TRBD1 (6 bases). CDR1 is MDHEN and CDR2 is SYDVKM in the germline V gene. This CDR3 comprises 15 residues. V lost 6 bases to trimming and J lost 2 bases, with 13 bases between them. The CDR3 sequence is CASSYGQINTGELFF. The CDR3, as DNA: TGTGCCAGCAGCTATGGACAGATCAACACCGGGGAGCTGTTTTTT.

V gene TRBV16 combines with J gene TRBJ1-1, with TRBD1 as a possible D gene (5 bases). The CDR3 runs 14 residues. Germline V gives CDR1 KGHSY, CDR2 FQNENV. Trimming pared 4 bases from V and 0 bases from J, leaving 9 bases between. CDR3 sequence reads: CASSPLGLNTEAFF. The CDR3 DNA follows: TGTGCCAGCAGCCCCCTGGGGCTGAACACTGAAGCTTTCTTT.

This clone turned up a few times. This chain joins TRBV11-3 and TRBJ2-7, with D maybe TRBD2 (6 bases). Germline values: CDR1 SGHNT, CDR2 YENEEA. V lost 3 bases and J lost 3, with 18 bases in between. The CDR3 has 16 amino acids. CDR3: CASSLGVGTGGYEQYF. Written as DNA, the CDR3 is TGTGCCAGCAGCTTGGGGGTTGGGACCGGGGGCTACGAGCAGTACTTC.

V gene TRBV5-6 combines with J gene TRBJ2-5; TRBD2 matches 9 bases. Germline lookup yields CDR1 SGHDT and CDR2 YYEEEE. CDR3 length: 18 amino acids. Trimming removed 1 base from V and 1 base from J; junction bases left unmatched: 11. The CDR3 spells CASSLTTGLAGSQETQYF. The DNA for the CDR3 is TGTGCCAGCAGCTTGACAACGGGGCTAGCGGGAAGCCAAGAGACCCAGTACTTC.

The chain recombines TRBV7-6 with TRBJ1-4; D is ambiguous. V was trimmed by 0 bases and J by 7 bases, leaving 9 bases between them. Looked up from germline, CDR1 is SGHVS and CDR2 is FNYEAQ. CDR3 length: 14 residues. CDR3 region: CASSLATGGEKLFF. CDR3 nucleotides: TGTGCCAGCAGCTTAGCAACCGGTGGTGAAAAACTGTTTTTT.

The J gene is TRBJ2-3, the V gene TRBV5-1; 11 nucleotides line up with TRBD2. This CDR3 is 16 amino acids long. Germline CDR1 reads SGHRS; CDR2 reads YFSETQ. V shed 4 bases, J shed 6 bases, and the junction held 10 bases outside the gene matches. The CDR3 here is CASSRSGGGPLDTQYF. In DNA form, the CDR3 reads TGCGCCAGCAGCCGTAGCGGGGGGGGCCCCCTTGATACGCAGTATTTT.

The rearrangement uses TRBV5-6 and TRBJ2-3, with D uncertain. The CDR3 spans 17 residues. V was cut by 0 bases and J by 0 bases, with 14 bases left in between. CDR1 and CDR2 from the germline V gene are SGHDT and YYEEEE. The chain's CDR3 is CASSLAVTGTSTDTQYF. CDR3 coding DNA: TGTGCCAGCAGCTTGGCCGTGACTGGCACTAGCACAGATACGCAGTATTTT.